This is a list of T cell receptor beta chains from one sample in a study of T cells after yellow fever vaccination. Using its own MiXCR run on the 5' RACE reads, TCRdb lists one record per CDR3 protein. The table has 150,000 or so distinct CDR3 sequences, less than 8.5% seen once. Specimen: CD4+ T cells sorted from PBMCs, collected 10 days after the yellow fever booster vaccination. The receptors come from a man in his thirties or forties who received the YFV17D yellow fever vaccine. CDR3s leave out the opening cysteine and the closing phenylalanine or tryptophan.

J | V | CDR3
TRBJ2-7 | TRBV3-1 | ASSLRGGRAYEQY
TRBJ1-6 | TRBV15 | ATSRRNSYNSPLH
TRBJ2-3 | TRBV7-9 | ASGTRQHTQY
TRBJ2-5 | TRBV5-1 | ASTRGGQETQY
TRBJ1-3 | TRBV12-3/TRBV12-4 | ASSLERGGNTIY
TRBJ2-3 | TRBV28 | ASSHLAGVADTQY
TRBJ2-1 | TRBV4-3 | ASSQEVPSSYNEQF
TRBJ1-1 | TRBV27 | ASRTPGPWNTEAF
TRBJ2-1 | TRBV10-3 | AISLGSESNEQF
TRBJ2-3 | TRBV7-2 | ASSLAGLGGDTQY
TRBJ1-5 | TRBV2 | ASSWDSNQPQH
TRBJ1-2 | TRBV15 | ATSRERQRPNYGYT
TRBJ1-5 | TRBV5-1 | ASSLEAGDQPQH
TRBJ2-5 | TRBV7-2 | ASSLYLETQY
TRBJ2-1 | TRBV7-1 | ASSSPRGPPPGLAGVRGEQF
TRBJ1-4 | TRBV5-1 | ASSPLVWNEKLF
TRBJ2-3 | TRBV30 | AWDNPVSTDTQY
TRBJ2-1 | TRBV18 | ASSSLQLLGDEQF
TRBJ2-1 | TRBV4-3 | ASSLLPGTGNEQF
TRBJ2-7 | TRBV7-9 | ASSLGSGRADEQY
TRBJ2-7 | TRBV5-1 | ASSYSWGGLSYEQY
TRBJ2-5 | TRBV7-8 | ASSLDGGFETQY
TRBJ2-7 | TRBV29-1 | SVVAGGGYEQY
TRBJ2-1 | TRBV20-1 | SPGGEGRNEQF